This T cell receptor beta chain was sequenced during a study of vaccination and CD4 T cells after COVID-19. Sequencing of the DNA from cultured CD4+ T cells was carried out with the Oncomine TCR Beta short-read assay. TCRdb recomputed calls from the PCR reads with MiXCR, one row per CDR3 protein. The profile covers about 7,400 distinct CDR3 sequences, with 35% to 45% appearing a single time and about 27% taken by the ten largest. Treatment here: 10-day PBMC culture with coronavirus spike peptide pools or control peptides (ViraFEST assay). These CD4+ T cells came from an unexposed donor, sampled before the COVID-19 pandemic (2011-2018). In regard to this clonotype: Its antigen remains unidentified.

The germline CDR1 and CDR2 sequences are SEHNR and FQNEAQ (reference sequence). V gave up 6 bases and J gave up 7 bases, with 13 bases separating them. This CDR3 comprises 12 residues. This chain joins TRBV7-9 and TRBJ2-7; D is perhaps TRBD1 (5 bases). Sequencing was performed on CD4+ T cells from blood, cultured in vitro. This TCR was sampled from a human donor in good health. DNA for the CDR3: TGTGCCAGCAGACAGGAGAGAAAGGAGCAGTACTTC. Amino acids: CASRQERKEQYF. Using reference TRBV7-9 and TRBJ2-7 for the parts outside the CDR3, the full variable domain is DTGVSQNPRHKITKRGQNVTFRCDPISEHNRLYWYRQTLGQGPEFLTYFQNEAQLEKSRLLSDRFSAERPKGSFSTLEIQRTEQGDSAMYLCASRQERKEQYFGPGTRLTVT.